One and the same sample provided the 5 T cell receptor beta chains below, sequenced in a study of radiation and T cells in renal cell carcinoma (dated by TCRdb to the early 2020s). The time point label for this specimen denotes: baseline pretreatment blood. What this sample's treatment or condition label stands for: 15 Gy SBRT to primary tumor, nephrectomy 4 weeks later. Preparation of the library involved the immunoSEQ multiplex PCR assay. The source is immuneACCESS, and TCRdb retained only in-frame sequences with V and J called. Part of the clones is not carried over; for the studies checked, unresolved V genes explain less than half of this, and the remainder is unexplained. Within this sample are about 91,000 clones, with 82% of them counted one time only. Approximately 6.4% of the sample goes to the ten largest clones. The sample consisted of blood, taken from a patient whose treatment included radiotherapy and nephrectomy. The receptors were sampled from a man aged 60-69 years with renal cell carcinoma.

The CDR3 sequence is CASSSDRGGYSNQPQHF. The CDR3 DNA follows: TGTGCCAGCAGCTCCGACAGGGGAGGTTATAGCAATCAGCCCCAGCATTTT. The V and J genes are TRBV7-9 and TRBJ1-5, with 8 nucleotides matching TRBD1. Trimming cost V 4 bases and J 0 bases; bases outside gene matches: 8. From germline, CDR1 is SEHNR and CDR2 FQNEAQ (reference sequence). The CDR3 runs 17 residues.

The chain couples TRBV7-9 to TRBJ1-2, with D possibly matching TRBD1 (6 bases). CDR3 size: 17 residues. Germline CDR1 and CDR2: SEHNR and FQNEAQ (reference sequence). The V gene lost 4 bases and the J gene lost 1 base, with 19 bases spanning the gap. CDR3: CASSSQIGTGRNYGYTF. The CDR3 DNA sequence: TGTGCCAGCAGCTCCCAAATTGGTACAGGGCGTAACTATGGCTACACCTTC.

The V gene is TRBV7-8, the J gene TRBJ2-5, with TRBD2 matching 8 bases. The CDR3 sequence is 14 residues long. The V and J ends lost 3 bases and 5 bases, in that order; junction bases with no gene match: 5. From germline, CDR1 is SGHVS and CDR2 FQNEAQ. Written as DNA, the CDR3 is TGTGCCAGCAGCTTTGGCGGGAGGACGGAGACCCAGTACTTC. Protein sequence: CASSFGGRTETQYF.

This clone was counted between two and nine times. The chain joins TRBV14 to TRBJ1-4; D unclear. The V end was cut by 1 base, the J end by 4 bases, with 10 bases between. The CDR3 extends over 15 amino acids. Germline assignment: CDR1 SGHDN and CDR2 FVKESK. CDR3 nucleotides: TGTGCCAGCAGCCAAGTGGGCACGAATAATGAAAAACTGTTTTTT. Protein product: CASSQVGTNNEKLFF. Full variable domain (remainder filled in from reference TRBV14 and TRBJ1-4): EAGVTQFPSHSVIEKGQTVTLRCDPISGHDNLYWYRRVMGKEIKFLLHFVKESKQDESGMPNNRFLAERTGGTYSTLKVQPAELEDSGVYFCASSQVGTNNEKLFFGSGTQLSVL.

The rearrangement uses TRBV5-1 and TRBJ2-1; D is perhaps TRBD1 or TRBD2 (5 bases each). CDR1 is SGHRS and CDR2 is YFSETQ in the germline V gene. This CDR3 contains 16 residues. Trimming pared 4 bases from V and 2 bases from J, leaving 16 bases between. This CDR3 is CASSQPPGQTYNEQFF. The CDR3 DNA follows: TGCGCCAGCAGCCAGCCACCGGGGCAAACCTACAATGAGCAGTTCTTC.